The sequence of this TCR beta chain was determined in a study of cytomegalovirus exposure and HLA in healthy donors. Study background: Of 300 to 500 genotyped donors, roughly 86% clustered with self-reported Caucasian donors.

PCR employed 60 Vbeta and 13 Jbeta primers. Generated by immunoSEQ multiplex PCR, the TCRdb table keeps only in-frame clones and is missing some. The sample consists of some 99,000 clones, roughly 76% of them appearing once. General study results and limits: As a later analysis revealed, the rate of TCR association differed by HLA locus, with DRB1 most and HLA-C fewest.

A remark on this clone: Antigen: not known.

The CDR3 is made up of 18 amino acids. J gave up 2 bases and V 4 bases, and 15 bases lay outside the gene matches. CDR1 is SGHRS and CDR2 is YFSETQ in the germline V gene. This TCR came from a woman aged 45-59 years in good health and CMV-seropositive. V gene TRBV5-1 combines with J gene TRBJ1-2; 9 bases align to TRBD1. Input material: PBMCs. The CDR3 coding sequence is TGCGCCAGCAGCCGGGGGCAGCTCGGGACAGGGCTGAACTATGGCTACACCTTC. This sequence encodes CASSRGQLGTGLNYGYTF.